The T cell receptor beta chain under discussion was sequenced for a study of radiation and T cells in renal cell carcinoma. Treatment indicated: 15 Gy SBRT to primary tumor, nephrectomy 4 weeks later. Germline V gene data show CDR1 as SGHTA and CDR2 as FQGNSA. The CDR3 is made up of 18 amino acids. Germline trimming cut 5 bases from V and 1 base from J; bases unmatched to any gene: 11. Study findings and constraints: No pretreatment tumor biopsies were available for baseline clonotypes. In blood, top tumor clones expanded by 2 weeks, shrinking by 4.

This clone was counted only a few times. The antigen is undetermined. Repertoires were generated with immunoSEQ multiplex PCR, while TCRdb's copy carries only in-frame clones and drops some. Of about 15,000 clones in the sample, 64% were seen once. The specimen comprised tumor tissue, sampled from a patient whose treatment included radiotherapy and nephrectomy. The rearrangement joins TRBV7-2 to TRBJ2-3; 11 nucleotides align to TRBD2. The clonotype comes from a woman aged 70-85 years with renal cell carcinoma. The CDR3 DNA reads TGTGCCAGCAGCCCCCAGTTGCTAGCGGGGGGTGGCACAGATACGCAGTATTTT. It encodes CASSPQLLAGGGTDTQYF.